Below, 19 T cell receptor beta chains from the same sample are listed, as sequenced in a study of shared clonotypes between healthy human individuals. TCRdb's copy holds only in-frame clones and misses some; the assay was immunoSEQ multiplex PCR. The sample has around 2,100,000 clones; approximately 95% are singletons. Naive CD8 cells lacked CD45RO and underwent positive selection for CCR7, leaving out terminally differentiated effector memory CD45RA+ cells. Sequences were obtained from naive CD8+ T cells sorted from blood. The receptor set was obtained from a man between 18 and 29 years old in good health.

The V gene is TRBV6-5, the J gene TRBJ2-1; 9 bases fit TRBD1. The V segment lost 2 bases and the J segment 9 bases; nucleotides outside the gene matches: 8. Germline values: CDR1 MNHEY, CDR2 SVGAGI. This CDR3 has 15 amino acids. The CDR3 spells CASSYPTGGLGEQFF. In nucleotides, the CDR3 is TGTGCCAGCAGTTACCCGACAGGGGGTTTGGGTGAGCAGTTCTTC.

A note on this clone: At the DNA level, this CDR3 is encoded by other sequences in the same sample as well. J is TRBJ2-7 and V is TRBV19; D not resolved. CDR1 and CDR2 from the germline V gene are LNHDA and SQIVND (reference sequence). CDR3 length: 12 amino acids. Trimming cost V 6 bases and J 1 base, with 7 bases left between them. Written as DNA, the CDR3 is TGTGCCAGTAGCGACCGATCCTACGAGCAGTACTTC. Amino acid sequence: CASSDRSYEQYF.

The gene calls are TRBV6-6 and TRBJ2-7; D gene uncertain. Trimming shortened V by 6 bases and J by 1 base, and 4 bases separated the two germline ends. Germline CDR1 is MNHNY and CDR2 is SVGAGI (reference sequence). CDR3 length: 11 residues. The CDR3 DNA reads TGTGCCAGCAGGGTTTCCTACGAGCAGTACTTC. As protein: CASRVSYEQYF.

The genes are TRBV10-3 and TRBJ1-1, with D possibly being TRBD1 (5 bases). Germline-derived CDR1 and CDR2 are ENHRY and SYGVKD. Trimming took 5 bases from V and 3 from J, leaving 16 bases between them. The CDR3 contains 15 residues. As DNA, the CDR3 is TGTGCCATCAGTAACACCGGGGGGTTGGACACTGAAGCTTTCTTT. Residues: CAISNTGGLDTEAFF.

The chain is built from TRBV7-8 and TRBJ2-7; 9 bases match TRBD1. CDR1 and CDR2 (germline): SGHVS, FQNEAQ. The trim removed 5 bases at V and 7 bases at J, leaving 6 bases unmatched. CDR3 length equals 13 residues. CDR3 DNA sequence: TGTGCCAGCAGCCTCGGGACAGGGCTAGAGCAGTACTTC. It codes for CASSLGTGLEQYF.

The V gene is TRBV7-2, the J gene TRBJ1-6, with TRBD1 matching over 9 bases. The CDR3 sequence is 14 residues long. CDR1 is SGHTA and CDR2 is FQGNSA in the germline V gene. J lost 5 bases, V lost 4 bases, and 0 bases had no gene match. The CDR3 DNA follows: TGTGCCAGCAGCTACAGGGGGCATAATTCACCCCTCCACTTT. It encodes CASSYRGHNSPLHF.

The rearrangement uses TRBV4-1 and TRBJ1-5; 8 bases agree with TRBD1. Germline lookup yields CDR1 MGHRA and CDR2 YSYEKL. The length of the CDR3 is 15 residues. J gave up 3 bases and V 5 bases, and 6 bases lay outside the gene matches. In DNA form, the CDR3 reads TGCGCCAGCAGCAGCACAGGGGGAGTCAATCAGCCCCAGCATTTT. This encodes CASSSTGGVNQPQHF.

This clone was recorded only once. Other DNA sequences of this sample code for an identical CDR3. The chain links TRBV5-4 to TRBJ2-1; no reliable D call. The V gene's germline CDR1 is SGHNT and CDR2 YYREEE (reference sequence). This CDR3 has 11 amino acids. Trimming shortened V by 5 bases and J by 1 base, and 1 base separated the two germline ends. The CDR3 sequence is CASSSYNEQFF. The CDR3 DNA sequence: TGTGCCAGCAGTTCCTACAATGAGCAGTTCTTC.

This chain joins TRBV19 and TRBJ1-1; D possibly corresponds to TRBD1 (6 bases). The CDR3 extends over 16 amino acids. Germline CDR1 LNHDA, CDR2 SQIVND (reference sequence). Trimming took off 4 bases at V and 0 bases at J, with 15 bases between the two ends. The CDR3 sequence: CASSNYWGALNTEAFF. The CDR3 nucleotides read TGTGCCAGTAGTAATTATTGGGGGGCGTTGAACACTGAAGCTTTCTTT.

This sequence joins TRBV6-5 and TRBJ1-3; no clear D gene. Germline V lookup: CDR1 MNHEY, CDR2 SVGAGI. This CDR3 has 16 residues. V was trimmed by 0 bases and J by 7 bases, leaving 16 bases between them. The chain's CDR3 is CASSYSIVGSANTIYF. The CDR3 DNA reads TGTGCCAGCAGTTACTCGATCGTCGGCTCGGCGAACACCATATATTTT.

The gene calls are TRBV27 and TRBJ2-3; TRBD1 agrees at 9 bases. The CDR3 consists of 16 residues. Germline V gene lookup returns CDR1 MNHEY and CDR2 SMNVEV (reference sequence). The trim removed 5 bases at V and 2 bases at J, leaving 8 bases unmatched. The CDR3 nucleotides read TGTGCCAGCAGTCTCCACAGGGGGCCATCCACAGATACGCAGTATTTT. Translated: CASSLHRGPSTDTQYF.

As DNA, the CDR3 is TGTGCCAGCACGGGACAGGGGTTATACAATGAGCAGTTCTTC. Residues: CASTGQGLYNEQFF. The chain carries TRBV5-6 and TRBJ2-1; 10 nucleotides line up with TRBD1. This CDR3 comprises 14 residues. V shed 6 bases, J shed 4 bases, and the junction held 4 bases outside the gene matches. Looked up from germline, CDR1 is SGHDT and CDR2 is YYEEEE.

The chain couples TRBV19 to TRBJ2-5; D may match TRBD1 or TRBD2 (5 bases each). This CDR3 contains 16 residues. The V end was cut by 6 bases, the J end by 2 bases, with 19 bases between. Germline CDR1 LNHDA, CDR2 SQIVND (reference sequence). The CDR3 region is CASRYRSEGLQETQYF. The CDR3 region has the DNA TGTGCCAGTAGATACCGAAGTGAGGGGCTACAAGAGACCCAGTACTTC.

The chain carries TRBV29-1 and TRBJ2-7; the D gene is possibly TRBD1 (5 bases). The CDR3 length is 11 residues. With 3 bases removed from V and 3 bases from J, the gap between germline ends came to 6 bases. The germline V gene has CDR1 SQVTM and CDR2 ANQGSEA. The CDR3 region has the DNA TGCAGCGTTGAGACAGTCTACGAGCAGTACTTC. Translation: CSVETVYEQYF.

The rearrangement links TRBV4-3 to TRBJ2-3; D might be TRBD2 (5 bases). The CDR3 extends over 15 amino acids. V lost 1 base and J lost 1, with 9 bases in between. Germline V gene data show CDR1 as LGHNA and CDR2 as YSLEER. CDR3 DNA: TGCGCCAGCAGCCAAGTTGAGGGAGGCACAGATACGCAGTATTTT. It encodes CASSQVEGGTDTQYF.

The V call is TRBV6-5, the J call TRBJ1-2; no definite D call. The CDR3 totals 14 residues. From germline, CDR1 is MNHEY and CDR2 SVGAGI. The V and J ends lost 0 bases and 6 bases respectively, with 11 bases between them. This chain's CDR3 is CASSYSPGFDGYTF. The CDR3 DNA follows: TGTGCCAGCAGTTACTCTCCGGGCTTTGATGGCTACACCTTC.

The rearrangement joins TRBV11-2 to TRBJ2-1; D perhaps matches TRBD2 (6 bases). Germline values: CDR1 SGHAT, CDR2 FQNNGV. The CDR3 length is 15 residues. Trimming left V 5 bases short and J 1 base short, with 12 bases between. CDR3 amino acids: CASSTGGKSYNEQFF. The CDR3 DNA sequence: TGTGCCAGCAGCACCGGCGGGAAGTCCTACAATGAGCAGTTCTTC.

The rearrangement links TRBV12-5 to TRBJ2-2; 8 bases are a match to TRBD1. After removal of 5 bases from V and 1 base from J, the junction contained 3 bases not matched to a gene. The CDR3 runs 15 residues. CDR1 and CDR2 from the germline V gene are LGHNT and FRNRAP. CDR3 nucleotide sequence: TGTGCTAGTGGTCCCGGGACAGGGAACACCGGGGAGCTGTTTTTT. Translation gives CASGPGTGNTGELFF.

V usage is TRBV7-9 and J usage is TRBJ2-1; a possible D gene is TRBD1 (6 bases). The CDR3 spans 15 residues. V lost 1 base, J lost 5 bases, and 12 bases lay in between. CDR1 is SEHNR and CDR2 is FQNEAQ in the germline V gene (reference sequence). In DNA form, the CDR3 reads TGTGCCAGCAGCTTAGGACAGGCTAGTGACAATGAGCAGTTCTTC. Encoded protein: CASSLGQASDNEQFF.